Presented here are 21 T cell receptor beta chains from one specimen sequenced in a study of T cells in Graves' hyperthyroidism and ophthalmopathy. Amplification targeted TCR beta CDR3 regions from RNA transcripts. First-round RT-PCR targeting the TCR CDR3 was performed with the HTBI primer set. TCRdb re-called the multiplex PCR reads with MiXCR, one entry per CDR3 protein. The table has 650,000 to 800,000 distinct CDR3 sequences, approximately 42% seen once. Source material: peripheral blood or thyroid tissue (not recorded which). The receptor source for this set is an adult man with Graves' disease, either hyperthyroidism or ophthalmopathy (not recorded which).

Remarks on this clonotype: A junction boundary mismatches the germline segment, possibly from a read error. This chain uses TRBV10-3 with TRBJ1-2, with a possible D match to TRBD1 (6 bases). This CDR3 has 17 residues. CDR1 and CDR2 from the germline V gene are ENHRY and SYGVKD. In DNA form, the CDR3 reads TGTGCCAGCAGTGAAGCTATTGCGGGGGGCGCGCAGGGTGGCTACACCTTC. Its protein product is CASSEAIAGGAQGGYTF.

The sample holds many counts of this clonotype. CDR3 in DNA: TGTGCCAGCAGTCGACAGGGCTCCTACGAGCAGTACTTC. Protein: CASSRQGSYEQYF. V usage is TRBV2 and J usage is TRBJ2-7; 7 bases align to TRBD1. CDR1 SNHLY and CDR2 FYNNEI come from the germline V gene. V lost 5 bases, J lost 0 bases, and 1 base stayed unmatched. The CDR3 is 13 residues long.

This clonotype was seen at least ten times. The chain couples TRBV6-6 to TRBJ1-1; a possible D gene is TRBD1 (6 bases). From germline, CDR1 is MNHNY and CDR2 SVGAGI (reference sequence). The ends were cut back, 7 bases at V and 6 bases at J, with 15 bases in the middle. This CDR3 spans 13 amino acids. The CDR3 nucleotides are TGTGCCAGCAATCCCACAGGGCGGGCTGAAGCTTTCTTT. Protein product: CASNPTGRAEAFF.

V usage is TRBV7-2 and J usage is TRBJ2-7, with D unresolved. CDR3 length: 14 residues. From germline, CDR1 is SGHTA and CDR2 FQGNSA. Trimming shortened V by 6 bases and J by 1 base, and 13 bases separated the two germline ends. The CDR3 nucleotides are TGTGCCAGCAGTGAACGGGCGGTATCCTACGAGCAGTACTTC. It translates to CASSERAVSYEQYF.

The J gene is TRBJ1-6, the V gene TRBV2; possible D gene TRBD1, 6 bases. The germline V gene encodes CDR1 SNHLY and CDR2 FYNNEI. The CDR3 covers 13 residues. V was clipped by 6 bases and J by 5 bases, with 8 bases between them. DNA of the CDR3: TGTGCCAGCAGGAACAGGGATAATTCACCCCTCCACTTT. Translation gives CASRNRDNSPLHF.

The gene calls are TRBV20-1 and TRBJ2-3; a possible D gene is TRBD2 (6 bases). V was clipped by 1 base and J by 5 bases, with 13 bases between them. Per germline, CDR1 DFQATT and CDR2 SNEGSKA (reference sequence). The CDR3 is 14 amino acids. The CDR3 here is CSARGGVYGDTQYF. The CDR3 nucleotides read TGCAGTGCTAGAGGCGGGGTCTATGGAGATACGCAGTATTTT.

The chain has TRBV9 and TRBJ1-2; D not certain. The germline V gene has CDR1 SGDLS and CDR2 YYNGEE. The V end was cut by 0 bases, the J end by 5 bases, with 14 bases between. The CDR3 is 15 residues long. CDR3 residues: CASSVGAEGWYGYTF. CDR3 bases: TGTGCCAGCAGCGTAGGGGCAGAAGGATGGTATGGCTACACCTTC.

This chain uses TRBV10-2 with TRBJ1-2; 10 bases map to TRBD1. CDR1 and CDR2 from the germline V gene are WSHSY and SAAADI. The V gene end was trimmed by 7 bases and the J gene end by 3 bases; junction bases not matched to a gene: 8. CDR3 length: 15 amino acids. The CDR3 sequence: CASTPGQGPDYGYTF. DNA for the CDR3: TGCGCCAGCACGCCGGGACAGGGGCCCGACTATGGCTACACCTTC.

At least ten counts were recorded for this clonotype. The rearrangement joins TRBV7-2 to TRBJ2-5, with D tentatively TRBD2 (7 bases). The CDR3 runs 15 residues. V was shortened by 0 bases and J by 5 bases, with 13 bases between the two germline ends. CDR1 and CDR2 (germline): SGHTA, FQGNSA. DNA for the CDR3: TGTGCCAGCAGCTTAGCCCGGGGGGCTCGTGAGACCCAGTACTTC. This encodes CASSLARGARETQYF.

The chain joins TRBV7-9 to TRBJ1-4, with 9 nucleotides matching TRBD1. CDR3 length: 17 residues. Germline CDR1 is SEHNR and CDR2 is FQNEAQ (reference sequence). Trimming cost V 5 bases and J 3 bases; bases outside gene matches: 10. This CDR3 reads CASSETGTGSANEKLFF. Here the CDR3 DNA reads TGTGCCAGCAGCGAGACCGGGACAGGGTCCGCTAATGAAAAACTGTTTTTT.

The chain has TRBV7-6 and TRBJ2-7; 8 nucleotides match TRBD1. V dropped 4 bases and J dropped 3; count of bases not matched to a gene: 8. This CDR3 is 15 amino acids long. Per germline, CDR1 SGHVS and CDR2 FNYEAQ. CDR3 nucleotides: TGTGCCAGCAGCTCTCCAGACAGGGGAGGCTACGAGCAGTACTTC. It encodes CASSSPDRGGYEQYF.

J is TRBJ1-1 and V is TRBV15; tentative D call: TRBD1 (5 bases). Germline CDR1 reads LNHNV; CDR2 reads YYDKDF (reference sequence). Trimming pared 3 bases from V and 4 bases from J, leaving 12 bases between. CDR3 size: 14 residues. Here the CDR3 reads CATSRAGNPTEAFF. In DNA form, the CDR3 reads TGTGCCACCAGCAGGGCAGGGAACCCCACTGAAGCTTTCTTT. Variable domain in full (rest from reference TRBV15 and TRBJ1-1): DAMVIQNPRYQVTQFGKPVTLSCSQTLNHNVMYWYQQKSSQAPKLLFHYYDKDFNNEADTPDNFQSRRPNTSFCFLDIRSPGLGDTAMYLCATSRAGNPTEAFFGQGTRLTVV.

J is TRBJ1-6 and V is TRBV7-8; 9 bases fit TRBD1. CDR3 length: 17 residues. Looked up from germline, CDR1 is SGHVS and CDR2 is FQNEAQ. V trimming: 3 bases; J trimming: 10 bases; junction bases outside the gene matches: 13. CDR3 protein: CASSFSGTGYRGSPLHF. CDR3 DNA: TGTGCCAGCAGCTTCTCCGGGACAGGGTACCGCGGATCACCCCTCCACTTT. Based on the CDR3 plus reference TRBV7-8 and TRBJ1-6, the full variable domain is GAGVSQSPRYKVAKRGQDVALRCDPISGHVSLFWYQQALGQGPEFLTYFQNEAQLDKSGLPSDRFFAERPEGSVSTLKIQRTQQEDSAVYLCASSFSGTGYRGSPLHFGNGTRLTVT.

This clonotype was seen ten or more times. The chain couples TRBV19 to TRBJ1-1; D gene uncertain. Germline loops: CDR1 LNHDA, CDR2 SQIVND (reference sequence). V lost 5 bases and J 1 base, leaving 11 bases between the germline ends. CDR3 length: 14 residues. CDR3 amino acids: CASSWVAGNTEAFF. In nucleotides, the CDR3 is TGTGCCAGTAGTTGGGTGGCGGGGAACACTGAAGCTTTCTTT.

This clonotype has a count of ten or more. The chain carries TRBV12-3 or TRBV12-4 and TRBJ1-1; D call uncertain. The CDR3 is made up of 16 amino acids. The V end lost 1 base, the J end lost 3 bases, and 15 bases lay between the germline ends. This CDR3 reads CASSLGAGRRDTEAFF. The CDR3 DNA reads TGTGCCAGCAGTTTAGGGGCGGGCAGAAGGGACACTGAAGCTTTCTTT.

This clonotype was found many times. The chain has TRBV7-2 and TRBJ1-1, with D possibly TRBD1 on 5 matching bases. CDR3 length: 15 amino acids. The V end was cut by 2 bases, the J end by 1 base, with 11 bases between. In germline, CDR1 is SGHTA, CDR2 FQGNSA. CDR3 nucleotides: TGTGCCAGCAGCTTATGGAGGGGAGGGAACACTGAAGCTTTCTTT. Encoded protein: CASSLWRGGNTEAFF. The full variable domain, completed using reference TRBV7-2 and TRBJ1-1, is GAGVSQSPSNKVTEKGKDVELRCDPISGHTALYWYRQSLGQGLEFLIYFQGNSAPDKSGLPSDRFSAERTGGSVSTLTIQRTQQEDSAVYLCASSLWRGGNTEAFFGQGTRLTVV.

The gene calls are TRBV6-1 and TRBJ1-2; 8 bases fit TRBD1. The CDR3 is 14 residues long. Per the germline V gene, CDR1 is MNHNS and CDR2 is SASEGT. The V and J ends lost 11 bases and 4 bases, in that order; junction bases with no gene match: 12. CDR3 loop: CAASPGTGTYGYTF. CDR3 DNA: TGTGCCGCGAGTCCCGGGACAGGTACCTATGGCTACACCTTC.

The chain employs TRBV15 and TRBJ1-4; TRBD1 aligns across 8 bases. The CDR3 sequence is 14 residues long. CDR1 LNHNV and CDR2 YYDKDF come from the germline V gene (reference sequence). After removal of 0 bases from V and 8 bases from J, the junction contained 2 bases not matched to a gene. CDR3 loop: CATSREQGVEKLFF. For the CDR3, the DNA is TGTGCCACCAGCAGAGAACAGGGGGTGGAAAAACTGTTTTTT. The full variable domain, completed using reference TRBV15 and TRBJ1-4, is DAMVIQNPRYQVTQFGKPVTLSCSQTLNHNVMYWYQQKSSQAPKLLFHYYDKDFNNEADTPDNFQSRRPNTSFCFLDIRSPGLGDTAMYLCATSREQGVEKLFFGSGTQLSVL.

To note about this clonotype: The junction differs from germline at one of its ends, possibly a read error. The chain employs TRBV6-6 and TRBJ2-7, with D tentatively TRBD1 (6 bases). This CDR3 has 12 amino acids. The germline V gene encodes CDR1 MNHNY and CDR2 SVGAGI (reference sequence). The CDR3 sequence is CASRDSTYKQYF. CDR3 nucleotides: TGTGCCAGCAGGGACAGTACCTACAAGCAGTACTTC.

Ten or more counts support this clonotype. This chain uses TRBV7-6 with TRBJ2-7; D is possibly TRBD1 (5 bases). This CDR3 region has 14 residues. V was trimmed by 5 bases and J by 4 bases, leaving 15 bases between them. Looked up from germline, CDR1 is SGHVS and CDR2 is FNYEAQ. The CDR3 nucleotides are TGTGCCAGCAGCCCCGACAGAAACCATTACGAGCAGTACTTC. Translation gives CASSPDRNHYEQYF. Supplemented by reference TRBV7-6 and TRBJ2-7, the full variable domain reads GAGVSQSPRYKVTKRGQDVALRCDPISGHVSLYWYRQALGQGPEFLTYFNYEAQQDKSGLPNDRFSAERPEGSISTLTIQRTEQRDSAMYRCASSPDRNHYEQYFGPGTRLTVT.

In nucleotides, the CDR3 is TGTGCCAGCAGTGAATCCGGGACACGCAATCAGCCCCAGCATTTT. It translates to CASSESGTRNQPQHF. The J gene is TRBJ1-5, the V gene TRBV7-8; D might be TRBD1 (6 bases). The CDR3 loop spans 15 amino acids. The V end was cut by 6 bases, the J end by 2 bases, with 14 bases between. Germline V gene lookup returns CDR1 SGHVS and CDR2 FQNEAQ.